This record looks at one TCR beta chain sequence and its context. The target antigen is unknown. Via MiXCR, TCRdb re-called the RACE reads, giving one row per CDR3 protein. The sample lists approximately 260,000 distinct CDR3 sequences, more than 6.5% occurring once. The source of the sample is a study of human T cells and chemical hapten exposure. Study-level information: On approximately 2 cm by approximately 2 cm of upper inner arm skin, sensitization was performed with 2% DPC. Patients had diphenylcyclopropenone applied to the scalp weekly throughout the approximately 24-week study. Study-level points and caveats: Expanded TCR sets contained significantly more large CDR3 similarity clusters than controls.

There are 16 residues in the CDR3. CDR1 and CDR2 from the germline V gene are SGHTA and FQGNSA. Between the trimmed V and J ends, which lost 2 bases and 8 bases, there was a span of 19 bases. Time point reported: pre-sensitization, week 0. The sample's treatment: therapeutic diphenylcyclopropenone sensitization with weekly scalp DPC. The donor pool consisted of alopecia patients aged 18 to 70 years, considered suitable for DPC. The source of this sequence is a woman in her thirties or forties with alopecia areata. Some clones in this sample may be carry-over from other donors' samples. V and J are TRBV7-2 and TRBJ2-1; a weak D match, TRBD2 (6 bases). The starting material was whole blood, obtained in connection with sensitization to the hapten diphenylcyclopropenone (DPC). In DNA, the CDR3 is TGTGCCAGCAGCTTATGGGCGGGAATGGGAGACGATGAGCAGTTCTTC. Amino acid sequence: CASSLWAGMGDDEQFF.